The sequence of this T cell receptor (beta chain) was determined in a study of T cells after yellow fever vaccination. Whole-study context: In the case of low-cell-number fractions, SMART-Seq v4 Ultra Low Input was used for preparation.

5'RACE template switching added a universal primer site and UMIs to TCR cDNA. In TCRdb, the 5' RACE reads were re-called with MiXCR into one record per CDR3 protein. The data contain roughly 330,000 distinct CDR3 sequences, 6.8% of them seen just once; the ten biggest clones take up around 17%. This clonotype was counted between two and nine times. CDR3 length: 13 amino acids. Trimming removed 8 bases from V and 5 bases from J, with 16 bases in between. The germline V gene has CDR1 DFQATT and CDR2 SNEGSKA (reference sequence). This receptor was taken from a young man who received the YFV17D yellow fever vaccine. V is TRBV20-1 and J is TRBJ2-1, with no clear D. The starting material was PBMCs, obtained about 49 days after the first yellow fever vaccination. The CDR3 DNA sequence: TGCAGTCCGAGCCCCCGCCAGGACAATGAGCAGTTCTTC. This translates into CSPSPRQDNEQFF.